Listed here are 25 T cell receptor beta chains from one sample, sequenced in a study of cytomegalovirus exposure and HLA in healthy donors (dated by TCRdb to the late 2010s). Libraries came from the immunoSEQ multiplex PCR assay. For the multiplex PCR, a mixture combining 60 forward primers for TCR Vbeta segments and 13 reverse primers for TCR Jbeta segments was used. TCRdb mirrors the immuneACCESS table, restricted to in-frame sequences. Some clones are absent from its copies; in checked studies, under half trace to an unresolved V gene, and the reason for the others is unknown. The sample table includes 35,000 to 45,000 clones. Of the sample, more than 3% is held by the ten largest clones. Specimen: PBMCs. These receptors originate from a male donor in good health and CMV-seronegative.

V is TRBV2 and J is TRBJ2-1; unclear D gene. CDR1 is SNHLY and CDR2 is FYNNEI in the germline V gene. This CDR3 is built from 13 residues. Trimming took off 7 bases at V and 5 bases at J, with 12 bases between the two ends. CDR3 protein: CASNHYSNNEQFF. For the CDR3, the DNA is TGTGCCAGCAATCACTACTCGAACAATGAGCAGTTCTTC.

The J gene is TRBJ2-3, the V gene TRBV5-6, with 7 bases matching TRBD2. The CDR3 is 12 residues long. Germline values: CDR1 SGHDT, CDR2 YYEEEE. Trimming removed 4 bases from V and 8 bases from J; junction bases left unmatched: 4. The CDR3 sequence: CASSRTRRTQYF. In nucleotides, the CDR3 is TGTGCCAGCAGCCGGACTAGGCGTACGCAGTATTTT. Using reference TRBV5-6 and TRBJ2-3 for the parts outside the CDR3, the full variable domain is DAGVTQSPTHLIKTRGQQVTLRCSPKSGHDTVSWYQQALGQGPQFIFQYYEEEERQRGNFPDRFSGHQFPNYSSELNVNALLLGDSALYLCASSRTRRTQYFGPGTRLTVL.

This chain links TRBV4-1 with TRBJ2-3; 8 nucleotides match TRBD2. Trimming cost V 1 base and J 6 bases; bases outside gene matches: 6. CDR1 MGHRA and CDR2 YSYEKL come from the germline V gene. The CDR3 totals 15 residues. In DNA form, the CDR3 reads TGCGCCAGCAGCCAAGTGGGGACTAGAGTCGATACGCAGTATTTT. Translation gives CASSQVGTRVDTQYF.

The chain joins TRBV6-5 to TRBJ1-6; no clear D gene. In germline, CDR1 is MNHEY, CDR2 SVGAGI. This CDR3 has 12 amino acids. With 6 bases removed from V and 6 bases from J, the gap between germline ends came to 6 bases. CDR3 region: CASSEPNSPLHF. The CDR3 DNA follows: TGTGCCAGCAGCGAGCCTAATTCACCCCTCCACTTT.

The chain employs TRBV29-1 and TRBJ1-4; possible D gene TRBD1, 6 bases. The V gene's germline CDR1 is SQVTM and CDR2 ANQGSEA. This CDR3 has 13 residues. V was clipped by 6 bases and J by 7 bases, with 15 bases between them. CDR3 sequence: CSVWAGVGEKLFF. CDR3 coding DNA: TGCAGCGTATGGGCAGGGGTTGGTGAAAAACTGTTTTTT.

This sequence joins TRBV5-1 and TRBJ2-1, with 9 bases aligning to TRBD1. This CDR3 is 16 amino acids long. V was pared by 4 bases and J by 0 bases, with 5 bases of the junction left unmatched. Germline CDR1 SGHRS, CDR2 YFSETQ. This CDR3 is CASSATGGSSYNEQFF. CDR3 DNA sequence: TGCGCCAGCAGCGCGACAGGGGGGAGCTCCTACAATGAGCAGTTCTTC.

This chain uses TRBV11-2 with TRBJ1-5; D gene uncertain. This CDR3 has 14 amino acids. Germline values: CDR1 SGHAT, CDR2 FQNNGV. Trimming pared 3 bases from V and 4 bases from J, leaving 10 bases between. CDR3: CASSFPLSNQPQHF. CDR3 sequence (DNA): TGTGCCAGCAGCTTCCCCCTATCTAATCAGCCCCAGCATTTT.

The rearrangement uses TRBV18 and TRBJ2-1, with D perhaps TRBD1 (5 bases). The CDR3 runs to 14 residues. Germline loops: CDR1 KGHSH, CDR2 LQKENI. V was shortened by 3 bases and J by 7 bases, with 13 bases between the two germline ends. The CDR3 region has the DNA TGTGCCAGCTCACCCGAGATGACAGTAAATGAGCAGTTCTTC. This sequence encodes CASSPEMTVNEQFF.

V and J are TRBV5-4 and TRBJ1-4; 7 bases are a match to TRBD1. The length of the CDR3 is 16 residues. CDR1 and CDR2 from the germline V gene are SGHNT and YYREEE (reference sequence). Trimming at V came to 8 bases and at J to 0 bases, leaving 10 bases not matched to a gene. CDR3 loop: CASSGGTVATNEKLFF. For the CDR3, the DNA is TGTGCCAGTAGCGGCGGGACAGTCGCAACTAATGAAAAACTGTTTTTT.

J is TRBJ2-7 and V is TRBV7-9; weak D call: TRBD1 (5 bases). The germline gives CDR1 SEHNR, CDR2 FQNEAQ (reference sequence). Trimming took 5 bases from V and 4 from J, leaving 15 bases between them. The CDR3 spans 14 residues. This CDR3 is CASSGGLREYEQYF. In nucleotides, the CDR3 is TGTGCCAGCAGCGGCGGCCTCAGGGAATACGAGCAGTACTTC.

The CDR3 sequence is CASSPILGPGGELFF. CDR3 DNA: TGTGCCAGCAGCCCGATACTGGGGCCCGGCGGGGAGCTGTTTTTT. The V gene is TRBV11-3, the J gene TRBJ2-2; TRBD1 might be the D (5 bases). Between the trimmed V and J ends, which lost 5 bases and 7 bases, there was a span of 17 bases. CDR3 length: 15 residues. The germline V gene encodes CDR1 SGHNT and CDR2 YENEEA.

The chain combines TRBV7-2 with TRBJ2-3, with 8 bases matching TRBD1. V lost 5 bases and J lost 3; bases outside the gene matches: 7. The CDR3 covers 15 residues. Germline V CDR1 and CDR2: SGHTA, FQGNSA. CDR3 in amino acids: CASSLRTGQTDTQYF. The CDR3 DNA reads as TGTGCCAGCAGCCTACGGACAGGGCAGACAGATACGCAGTATTTT.

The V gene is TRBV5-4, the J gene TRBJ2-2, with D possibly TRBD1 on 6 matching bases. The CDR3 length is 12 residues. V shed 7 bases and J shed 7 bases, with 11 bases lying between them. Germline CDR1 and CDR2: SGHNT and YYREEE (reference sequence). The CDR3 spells CASQSDSGELFF. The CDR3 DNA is TGTGCCAGCCAGTCGGACAGCGGGGAGCTGTTTTTT.

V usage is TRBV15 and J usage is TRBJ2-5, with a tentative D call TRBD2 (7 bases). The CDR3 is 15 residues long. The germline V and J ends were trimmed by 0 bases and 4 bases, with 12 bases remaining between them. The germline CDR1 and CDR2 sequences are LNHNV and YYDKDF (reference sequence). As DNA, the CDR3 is TGTGCCACCAGCAGAGATGTGGGGGGGCGAGAGACCCAGTACTTC. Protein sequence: CATSRDVGGRETQYF. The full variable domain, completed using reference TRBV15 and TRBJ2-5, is DAMVIQNPRYQVTQFGKPVTLSCSQTLNHNVMYWYQQKSSQAPKLLFHYYDKDFNNEADTPDNFQSRRPNTSFCFLDIRSPGLGDTAMYLCATSRDVGGRETQYFGPGTRLLVL.

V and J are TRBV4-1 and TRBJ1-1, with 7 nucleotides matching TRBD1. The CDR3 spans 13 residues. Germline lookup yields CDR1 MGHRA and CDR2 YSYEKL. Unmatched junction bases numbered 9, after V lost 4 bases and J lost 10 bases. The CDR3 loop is CASSPMTGSGAFF. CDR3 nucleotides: TGCGCCAGCAGCCCGATGACAGGGTCAGGAGCTTTCTTT.

CDR3 nucleotide sequence: TGTGCCAGCACCTGGGGGCGCCCGGGCACTGAAGCTTTCTTT. Its protein product is CASTWGRPGTEAFF. V gene TRBV2 combines with J gene TRBJ1-1, with D possibly TRBD1 on 6 matching bases. V dropped 7 bases and J dropped 4 bases, with 16 bases sitting between them. Germline V gene data show CDR1 as SNHLY and CDR2 as FYNNEI. The length of the CDR3 is 14 residues.

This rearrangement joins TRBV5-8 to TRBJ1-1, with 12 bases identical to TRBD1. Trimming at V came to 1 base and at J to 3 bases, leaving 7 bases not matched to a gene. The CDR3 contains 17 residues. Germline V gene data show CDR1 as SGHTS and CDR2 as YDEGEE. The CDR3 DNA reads TGTGCCAGCAGCTTGAGGGACAGGGGGCTGTTTGACACTGAAGCTTTCTTT. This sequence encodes CASSLRDRGLFDTEAFF.

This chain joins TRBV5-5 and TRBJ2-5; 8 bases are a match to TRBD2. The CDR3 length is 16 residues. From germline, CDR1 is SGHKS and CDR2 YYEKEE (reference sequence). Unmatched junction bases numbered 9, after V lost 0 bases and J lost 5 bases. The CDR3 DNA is TGTGCCAGCAGCTTGGTTTTGGGACTAGTGAGTGAGACCCAGTACTTC. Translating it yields CASSLVLGLVSETQYF.

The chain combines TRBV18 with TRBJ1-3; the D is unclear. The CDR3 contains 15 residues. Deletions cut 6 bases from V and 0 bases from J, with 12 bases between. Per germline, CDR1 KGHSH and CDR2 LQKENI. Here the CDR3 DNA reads TGTGCCAGCTCGCCCGGTCAAACCTCTGGAAACACCATATATTTT. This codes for CASSPGQTSGNTIYF. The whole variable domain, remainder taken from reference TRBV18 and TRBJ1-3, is NAGVMQNPRHLVRRRGQEARLRCSPMKGHSHVYWYRQLPEEGLKFMVYLQKENIIDESGMPKERFSAEFPKEGPSILRIQQVVRGDSAAYFCASSPGQTSGNTIYFGEGSWLTVV.

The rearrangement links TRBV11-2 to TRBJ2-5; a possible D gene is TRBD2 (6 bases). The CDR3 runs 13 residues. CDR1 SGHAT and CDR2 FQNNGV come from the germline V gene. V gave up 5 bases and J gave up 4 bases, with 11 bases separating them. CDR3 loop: CASSPSGGETQYF. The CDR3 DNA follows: TGTGCCAGCAGCCCGTCCGGGGGAGAGACCCAGTACTTC.

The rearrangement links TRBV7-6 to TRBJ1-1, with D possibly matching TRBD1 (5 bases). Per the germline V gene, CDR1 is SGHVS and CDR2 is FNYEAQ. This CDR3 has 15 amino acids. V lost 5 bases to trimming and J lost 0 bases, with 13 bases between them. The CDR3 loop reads CASSPRRGMNTEAFF. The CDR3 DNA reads TGTGCCAGCAGCCCGCGGAGGGGCATGAACACTGAAGCTTTCTTT.

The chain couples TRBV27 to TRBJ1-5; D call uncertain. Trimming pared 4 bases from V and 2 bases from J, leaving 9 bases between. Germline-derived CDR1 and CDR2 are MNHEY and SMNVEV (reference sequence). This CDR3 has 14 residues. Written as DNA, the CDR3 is TGTGCCAGCAGTTATTCTGAGGGCAATCAGCCCCAGCATTTT. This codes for CASSYSEGNQPQHF.

In DNA form, the CDR3 reads TGTGCTAGTGGCCCAAACCGAGGGGGATCCTACGAGCAGTACTTC. Its translation: CASGPNRGGSYEQYF. The chain employs TRBV12-5 and TRBJ2-7; weak D call: TRBD1 (6 bases). Deletions cut 6 bases from V and 1 base from J, with 16 bases between. The CDR3 loop spans 15 amino acids. The germline CDR1 and CDR2 sequences are LGHNT and FRNRAP. Using reference TRBV12-5 and TRBJ2-7 for the parts outside the CDR3, the full variable domain is DARVTQTPRHKVTEMGQEVTMRCQPILGHNTVFWYRQTMMQGLELLAYFRNRAPLDDSGMPKDRFSAEMPDATLATLKIQPSEPRDSAVYFCASGPNRGGSYEQYFGPGTRLTVT.

As DNA, the CDR3 is TGCGCCAGCAGGCCACCGGGACTTACTACAGATACGCAGTATTTT. It codes for CASRPPGLTTDTQYF. The rearrangement joins TRBV5-1 to TRBJ2-3, with a tentative D call TRBD2 (6 bases). Germline CDR1 reads SGHRS; CDR2 reads YFSETQ. This CDR3 comprises 15 residues. The V gene lost 5 bases and the J gene lost 3 bases, with 16 bases spanning the gap.

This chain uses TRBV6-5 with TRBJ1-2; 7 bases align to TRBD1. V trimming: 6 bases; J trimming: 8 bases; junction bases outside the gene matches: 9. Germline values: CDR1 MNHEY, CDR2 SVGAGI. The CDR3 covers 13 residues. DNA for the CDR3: TGTGCCAGCAGCTCCGGGACAGACGAAGGCTACACCTTC. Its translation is CASSSGTDEGYTF.